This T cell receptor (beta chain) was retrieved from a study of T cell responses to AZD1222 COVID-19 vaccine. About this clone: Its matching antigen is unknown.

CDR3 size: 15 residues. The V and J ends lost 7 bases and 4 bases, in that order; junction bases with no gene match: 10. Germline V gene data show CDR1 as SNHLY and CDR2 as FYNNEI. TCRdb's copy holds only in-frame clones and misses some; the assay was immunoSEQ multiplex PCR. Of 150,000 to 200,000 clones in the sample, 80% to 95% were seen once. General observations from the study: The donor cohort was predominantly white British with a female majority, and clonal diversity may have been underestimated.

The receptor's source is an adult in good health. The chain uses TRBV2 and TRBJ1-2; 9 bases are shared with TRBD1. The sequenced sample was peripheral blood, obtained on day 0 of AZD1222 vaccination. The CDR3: CASTEGDRGSYGYTF. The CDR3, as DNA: TGTGCCAGCACCGAAGGAGACAGGGGGTCCTATGGCTACACCTTC. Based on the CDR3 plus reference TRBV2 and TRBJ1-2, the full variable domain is EPEVTQTPSHQVTQMGQEVILRCVPISNHLYFYWYRQILGQKVEFLVSFYNNEISEKSEIFDDQFSVERPDGSNFTLKIRSTKLEDSAMYFCASTEGDRGSYGYTFGSGTRLTVV.